Following are 21 T cell receptor beta chains from one sample sequenced in a study of sequential checkpoint blockade in melanoma. Method: immunoSEQ multiplex PCR; TCRdb's copy keeps in-frame clones and lacks some. Altogether over 10,000 clones are present, roughly 80% being singletons, with the ten largest covering approximately 55%. The sample's treatment: randomized to nivolumab then ipilimumab (arm A) or the reverse (arm B). The source material was CD8+ T cells sorted from blood (inferred from file names), sampled from a patient given nivolumab and ipilimumab in sequence. All receptors derive from a human donor with melanoma.

The chain links TRBV29-1 to TRBJ1-2, with TRBD1 matching over 7 bases. The CDR3 totals 11 residues. J lost 4 bases, V lost 7 bases, and 3 bases had no gene match. Germline V gene data show CDR1 as SQVTM and CDR2 as ANQGSEA. In nucleotides, the CDR3 is TGCAGCGCTAGGACAGGCTATGGCTACACCTTC. It encodes CSARTGYGYTF.

This chain links TRBV11-2 with TRBJ1-2, with D maybe TRBD1 (5 bases). The CDR3 loop spans 15 amino acids. The V end was cut by 2 bases, the J end by 0 bases, with 10 bases between. Germline CDR1 reads SGHAT; CDR2 reads FQNNGV. CDR3 amino acids: CASSLKGNPNYGYTF. The CDR3 DNA reads TGTGCCAGCAGCTTAAAGGGGAACCCTAACTATGGCTACACCTTC.

This clone was counted a few times. The chain joins TRBV6-5 to TRBJ1-5; D ambiguous. Germline CDR1 MNHEY, CDR2 SVGAGI. The CDR3 runs to 14 residues. V was pared by 7 bases and J by 3 bases, with 13 bases between. CDR3 protein: CASMDSTYNQPQHF. CDR3 nucleotides: TGTGCCAGCATGGACTCCACCTACAATCAGCCCCAGCATTTT.

The rearrangement links TRBV28 to TRBJ2-7, with TRBD2 identical over 8 bases. This CDR3 spans 17 amino acids. The germline CDR1 and CDR2 sequences are MDHEN and SYDVKM. Losses at the gene ends were 2 bases for V and 2 bases for J; bases not matched to a gene: 11. For the CDR3, the DNA is TGTGCCAGCAGTTTACCATCTAGCGGGTGGTTGACCTACGAGCAGTACTTC. The encoded protein is CASSLPSSGWLTYEQYF.

The chain joins TRBV5-8 to TRBJ2-1; the match to TRBD2 covers 12 bases. From germline, CDR1 is SGHTS and CDR2 YDEGEE. V trimming: 4 bases; J trimming: 3 bases; junction bases outside the gene matches: 11. CDR3 length: 18 amino acids. The CDR3 DNA reads TGTGCCAGCAGCCTCAGCGGGCTAGCGGGGGGGCTCTACAATGAGCAGTTCTTC. Translating it yields CASSLSGLAGGLYNEQFF.

This chain links TRBV27 with TRBJ2-3; TRBD2 matches 16 bases. CDR3 length: 19 amino acids. CDR1 MNHEY and CDR2 SMNVEV come from the germline V gene (reference sequence). With V trimmed by 3 bases and J by 4 bases, 10 bases remained unmatched. CDR3 sequence reads: CASSFLPGLAGGPSDTQYF. In DNA, the CDR3 is TGTGCCAGCAGTTTCCTCCCGGGACTAGCGGGGGGGCCTTCAGATACGCAGTATTTT.

The rearrangement uses TRBV6-5 and TRBJ2-7, with 7 bases lining up with TRBD1. This CDR3 comprises 15 residues. The germline V gene has CDR1 MNHEY and CDR2 SVGAGI. Losses at the gene ends were 3 bases for V and 0 bases for J; bases not matched to a gene: 5. The CDR3 loop reads CASSYTRTGSYEQYF. CDR3 sequence (DNA): TGTGCCAGCAGTTATACCCGGACAGGCTCCTACGAGCAGTACTTC.

The chain has TRBV4-3 and TRBJ2-5; 8 positions agree with TRBD2. The CDR3 has 14 residues. Germline trimming cut 0 bases from V and 5 bases from J; bases unmatched to any gene: 2. CDR1 and CDR2 from the germline V gene are LGHNA and YSLEER. Here the CDR3 reads CASSQDSGVETQYF. As DNA, the CDR3 is TGCGCCAGCAGCCAAGATAGCGGGGTGGAGACCCAGTACTTC.

This clone was seen only a few times. The chain carries TRBV30 and TRBJ2-2; the match to TRBD1 covers 7 bases. The V gene's germline CDR1 is GTSNPN and CDR2 SVGIG (reference sequence). The length of the CDR3 is 15 residues. J gave up 1 base and V 2 bases, and 4 bases lay outside the gene matches. CDR3 protein: CAWSRQGVNTGELFF. In DNA form, the CDR3 reads TGTGCCTGGAGTCGACAGGGAGTGAACACCGGGGAGCTGTTTTTT.

The chain recombines TRBV2 with TRBJ2-7, with D tentatively TRBD1 (6 bases). V lost 5 bases to trimming and J lost 7 bases, with 15 bases between them. The germline gives CDR1 SNHLY, CDR2 FYNNEI. The CDR3 totals 13 residues. The CDR3 is CASSKLQGREQYF. CDR3 DNA: TGTGCCAGCAGTAAACTACAGGGTCGGGAGCAGTACTTC.

This clone showed up just a few times. V usage is TRBV9 and J usage is TRBJ2-3; TRBD2 aligns across 9 bases. CDR3 length: 17 amino acids. Germline CDR1 and CDR2: SGDLS and YYNGEE. V shed 3 bases and J 2 bases; nucleotides not matched to a gene: 10. CDR3 DNA: TGTGCCAGCAGCGCGACCGCGGGGGGGTTTAACACAGATACGCAGTATTTT. Protein sequence: CASSATAGGFNTDTQYF.

This chain joins TRBV9 and TRBJ2-7; D may be TRBD1 (6 bases). The CDR3 consists of 15 residues. Trimming took 4 bases from V and 3 from J, leaving 17 bases between them. Germline values: CDR1 SGDLS, CDR2 YYNGEE. CDR3 nucleotide sequence: TGTGCCAGCAGCTTAACAGGGAGCCGAATCTACGAGCAGTACTTC. Translating it yields CASSLTGSRIYEQYF.

The V call is TRBV2, the J call TRBJ1-2; 11 positions match TRBD1. Germline-derived CDR1 and CDR2 are SNHLY and FYNNEI. This CDR3 region has 17 residues. Unmatched junction bases numbered 11, after V lost 2 bases and J lost 6 bases. The CDR3 loop reads CASSEWGQGGIHHGYTF. The CDR3 nucleotides read TGTGCCAGCAGTGAATGGGGACAGGGGGGGATTCACCATGGCTACACCTTC. The variable domain in full, with the rest retrieved from reference TRBV2 and TRBJ1-2, is EPEVTQTPSHQVTQMGQEVILRCVPISNHLYFYWYRQILGQKVEFLVSFYNNEISEKSEIFDDQFSVERPDGSNFTLKIRSTKLEDSAMYFCASSEWGQGGIHHGYTFGSGTRLTVV.

This sequence joins TRBV5-6 and TRBJ1-5; D is undetermined. The V gene lost 3 bases and the J gene lost 0 bases, with 7 bases spanning the gap. Germline loops: CDR1 SGHDT, CDR2 YYEEEE. The CDR3 consists of 14 residues. CDR3 residues: CASSSEYSNQPQHF. The CDR3 nucleotides are TGTGCCAGCAGCTCAGAATATAGCAATCAGCCCCAGCATTTT.

The chain joins TRBV28 to TRBJ2-7, with TRBD1 matching 7 bases. Germline values: CDR1 MDHEN, CDR2 SYDVKM. This CDR3 has 18 residues. Unmatched junction bases numbered 16, after V lost 5 bases and J lost 0 bases. CDR3 protein: CASSPPWTGFVLSYEQYF. In DNA, the CDR3 is TGTGCCAGCAGTCCACCCTGGACAGGATTCGTACTCTCCTACGAGCAGTACTTC.

V is TRBV30 and J is TRBJ2-5; 7 bases align to TRBD1. J lost 1 base, V lost 5 bases, and 1 base had no gene match. CDR1 is GTSNPN and CDR2 is SVGIG in the germline V gene (reference sequence). This CDR3 is 12 amino acids long. The CDR3 here is CAWGDSQETQYF. In nucleotides, the CDR3 is TGTGCCTGGGGGGACAGCCAAGAGACCCAGTACTTC.

The V call is TRBV4-1, the J call TRBJ2-7, with D possibly TRBD1 on 6 matching bases. The V end lost 0 bases, the J end lost 3 bases, and 12 bases lay between the germline ends. CDR1 is MGHRA and CDR2 is YSYEKL in the germline V gene. The CDR3 runs to 15 residues. CDR3 region: CASSQDSPGVYEQYF. The DNA for the CDR3 is TGCGCCAGCAGCCAAGATAGCCCAGGGGTCTACGAGCAGTACTTC.

V usage is TRBV7-8 and J usage is TRBJ1-5; TRBD1 might be the D (6 bases). The V gene's germline CDR1 is SGHVS and CDR2 FQNEAQ. V lost 4 bases, J lost 7 bases, and 20 bases lay in between. The CDR3 is made up of 16 amino acids. The CDR3 sequence is CASSSPHTGSGQPQHF. The DNA for the CDR3 is TGTGCCAGCAGCTCACCCCATACAGGGTCAGGACAGCCCCAGCATTTT.

The V call is TRBV10-1, the J call TRBJ1-6, with TRBD1 as a possible D gene (6 bases). Trimming cost V 5 bases and J 8 bases, with 10 bases left between them. Germline assignment: CDR1 WNHNN and CDR2 SYGVQD (reference sequence). The length of the CDR3 is 13 residues. In DNA, the CDR3 is TGCGCCAGCAGTCGGGACACTTATTCACCCCTCCACTTT. Translating gives CASSRDTYSPLHF.

The chain joins TRBV5-4 to TRBJ2-7; D perhaps matches TRBD1 (7 bases). The CDR3 runs to 16 residues. V was cut by 0 bases and J by 3 bases, with 16 bases left in between. Germline loops: CDR1 SGHNT, CDR2 YYREEE (reference sequence). The CDR3 loop reads CASSLGRDRPNYEQYF. The CDR3 DNA sequence: TGTGCCAGCAGCTTGGGGAGGGACAGACCTAACTACGAGCAGTACTTC.

The CDR3, as DNA: TGCGCCAGCAGCCAAGCTTTGGGACAGGAGACCTATGGCTACACCTTC. It yields the protein CASSQALGQETYGYTF. V gene TRBV4-3 combines with J gene TRBJ1-2, with TRBD1 matching 8 bases. Germline V gene sequence: CDR1 LGHNA, CDR2 YSLEER. The CDR3 is 16 residues long. J lost 4 bases, V lost 1 base, and 8 bases had no gene match.